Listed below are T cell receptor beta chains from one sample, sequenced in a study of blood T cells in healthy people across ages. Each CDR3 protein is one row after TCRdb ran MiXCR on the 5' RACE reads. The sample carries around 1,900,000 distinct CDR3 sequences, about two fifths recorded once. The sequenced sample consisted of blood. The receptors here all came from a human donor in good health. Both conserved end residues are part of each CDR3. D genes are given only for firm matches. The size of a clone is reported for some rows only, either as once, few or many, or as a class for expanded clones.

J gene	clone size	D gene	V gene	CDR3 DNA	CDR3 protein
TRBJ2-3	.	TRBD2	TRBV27	TGTGCCAGCAGTTTAGGGCGGGGGGGCGTTTCGGATACGCAGTATTTT	CASSLGRGGVSDTQYF
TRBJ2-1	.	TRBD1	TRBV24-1	TGTGCCACCAGTGATTCCCGACAGGGCCCGGGCTCCTACAATGAGCAGTTCTTC	CATSDSRQGPGSYNEQFF
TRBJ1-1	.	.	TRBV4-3	TGCGCCAGCAGCCAAGTTGGCGTCAGGAGGAGTGAAGCTTTCTTT	CASSQVGVRRSEAFF
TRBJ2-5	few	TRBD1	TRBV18	TGTGCCAGCTCACCCGGGACAGGATCACGAGAGACCCAGTACTTC	CASSPGTGSRETQYF
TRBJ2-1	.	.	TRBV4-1	TGCGCCAGCAGCCAAGGATTGAGTCGACAGAACAATGAGCAGTTCTTC	CASSQGLSRQNNEQFF
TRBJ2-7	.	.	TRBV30	TGTGCCTGGAGTGGGGGGAACCCCTACGAGCAGTACTTC	CAWSGGNPYEQYF
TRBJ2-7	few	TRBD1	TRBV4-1	TGCGCCAGCAGCCAAGATGTCCGACAGGGAATCTACGAGCAGTACTTC	CASSQDVRQGIYEQYF
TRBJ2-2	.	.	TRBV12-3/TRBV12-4	TGTGCCAACAGTTTACCGCCCGCCGGCGGCTCCATGAACACCGGGGAGCTGTTTTTT	CANSLPPAGGSMNTGELFF
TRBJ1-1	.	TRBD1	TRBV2	TGTGCCAGCAGTGAAACCCGGACAGGGGACGCTTTCTTT	CASSETRTGDAFF
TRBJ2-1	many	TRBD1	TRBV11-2	TGTGCCAGCAGTCCGACAGGGGAAGACAGTGAGCAGTTCTTC	CASSPTGEDSEQFF
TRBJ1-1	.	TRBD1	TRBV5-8	TGTGCCGGCAGTCGGGACAGGGCCACTGAAGCTTTCTTT	CAGSRDRATEAFF
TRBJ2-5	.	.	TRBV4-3	TGCGCCAGCAGCCAAGAGGGGTGGACAGGAGGGGGAGAGACCCAGGACTTC	CASSQEGWTGGGETQDF
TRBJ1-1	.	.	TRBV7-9	TGTGCCAGCAGCTCGATGGGGGGTGAAGCTTTCTTT	CASSSMGGEAFF
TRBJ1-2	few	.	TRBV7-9	TGTGCCAGCAACATTCGAGGGGGGTTCGGCTACACCTTC	CASNIRGGFGYTF
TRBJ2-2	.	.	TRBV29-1	TGCAGCGTGGGAAAATGGGGCACCGGGGAGCTGTTTTTT	CSVGKWGTGELFF
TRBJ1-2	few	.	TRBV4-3	TGCGCCAGCAGCCAAGATGTCTTTGGGGGCGGCTACACCTTC	CASSQDVFGGGYTF
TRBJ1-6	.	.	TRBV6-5	TGTGCCAGCAGTGGATTTGGACATTCACCCCTCCACTTT	CASSGFGHSPLHF
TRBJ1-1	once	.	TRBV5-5	TGTGCCAGCAGCTTGTCCGCCGGGACGGCGAACACTGAAGCTTTCTTT	CASSLSAGTANTEAFF
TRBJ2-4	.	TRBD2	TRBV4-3	TGCGCCAGCAGCCCGATAAAACTAGCGGGATCCGACTTTGAAGAGCAGTACTTC	CASSPIKLAGSDFEEQYF
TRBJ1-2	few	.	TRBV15	TGTGCCACCAGCGGAGACACGGCTATCGACTATGGCTACACCTTC	CATSGDTAIDYGYTF
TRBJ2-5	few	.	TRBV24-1	TGTGCCACCAGTGATGCAGCGGAGACCCAGTACTTC	CATSDAAETQYF
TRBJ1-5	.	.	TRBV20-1	TGCAGTGTTAGACCGGGTAGCAATCAGCCCCAGCATTTT	CSVRPGSNQPQHF
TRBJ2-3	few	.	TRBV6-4	TGTGCCAGCAGCCGCCGCGCCGACCAAGGGGATACGCAGTATTTT	CASSRRADQGDTQYF
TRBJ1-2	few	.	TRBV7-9	TGTGCCAGCACCACGGGAGCTTCCTATGGCTACACCTTC	CASTTGASYGYTF
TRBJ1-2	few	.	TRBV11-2	TGTGCCAGCAGCATCCGTAAACTCCGACCGGGGGACCCCTATGGCTACACCTTC	CASSIRKLRPGDPYGYTF
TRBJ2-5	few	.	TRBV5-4	TGTGCCAGCAGCTTGGCCGGCTCCCCCCCGGAGACCCAGTACTTC	CASSLAGSPPETQYF
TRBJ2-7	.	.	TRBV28	TGTGCCAGCAGCGTGGGACACGGGTCCTACGAGCAGTACTTC	CASSVGHGSYEQYF
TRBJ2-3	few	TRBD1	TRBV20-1	TGCAGTGCCCGGACAGGGGAAGAAAGTACGCAGTATTTT	CSARTGEESTQYF
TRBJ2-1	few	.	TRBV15	TGTGCCACCAGCCTGTCCAGGGCGTACAATGAGCAGTTCTTC	CATSLSRAYNEQFF
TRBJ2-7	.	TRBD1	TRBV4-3	TGCGCCAGCAGCCAAAGACAGGGTAAGGACGAGCAGTACTTC	CASSQRQGKDEQYF
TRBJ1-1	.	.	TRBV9	TGTGCCAGCAGCGTAGAGACAGTAGGATACACTGAAGCTTTCTTT	CASSVETVGYTEAFF
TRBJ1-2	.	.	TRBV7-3	TGTGCCAGCAGCTTAACGTCAGATAACTATGGCTACACCTTC	CASSLTSDNYGYTF
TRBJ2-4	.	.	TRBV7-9	TGTGCCGTTGGTTTGGAGGACATTCAGTACTTC	CAVGLEDIQYF
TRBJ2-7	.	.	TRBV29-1	TGCAGCGTTGGGACTTTTGACTACGAGCAGTACTTC	CSVGTFDYEQYF
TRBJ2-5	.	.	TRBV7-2	TGTGCCAGCAGCTTCGCCCGGTTAGAGACCCAGTACTTC	CASSFARLETQYF
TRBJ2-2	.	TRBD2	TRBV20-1	TGCAGTGCTAGAGTTCTAGCGGGGGACCTGAACACCGGGGAGCTGTTTTTT	CSARVLAGDLNTGELFF
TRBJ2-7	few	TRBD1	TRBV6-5	TGTGCCAGCAGTTACTCGGACGGGACAGCCTCCGGCGAGCAGTACTTC	CASSYSDGTASGEQYF
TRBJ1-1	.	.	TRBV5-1	TGCGCCAGCACCTATCGTTGGGGCACTGAAGCTTTCTTT	CASTYRWGTEAFF